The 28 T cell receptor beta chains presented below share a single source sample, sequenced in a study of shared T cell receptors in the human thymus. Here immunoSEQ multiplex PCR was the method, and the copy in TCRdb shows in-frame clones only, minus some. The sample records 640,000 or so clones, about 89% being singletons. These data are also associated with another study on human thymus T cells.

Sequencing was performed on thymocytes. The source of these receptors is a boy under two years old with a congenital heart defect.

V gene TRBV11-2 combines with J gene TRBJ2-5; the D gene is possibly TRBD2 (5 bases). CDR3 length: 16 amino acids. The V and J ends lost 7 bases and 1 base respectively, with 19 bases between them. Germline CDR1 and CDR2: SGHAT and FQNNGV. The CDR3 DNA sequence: TGTGCCAGCACCTGCTCTTTGGGGAGCCCCCAAGAGACCCAGTACTTC. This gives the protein CASTCSLGSPQETQYF.

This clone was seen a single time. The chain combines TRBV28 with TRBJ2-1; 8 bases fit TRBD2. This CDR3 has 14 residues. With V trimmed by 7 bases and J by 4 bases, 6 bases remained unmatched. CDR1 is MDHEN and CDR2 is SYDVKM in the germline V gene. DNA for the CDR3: TGTGCCAGCAAAAGCGGGAGCCCTTACAATGAGCAGTTCTTC. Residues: CASKSGSPYNEQFF. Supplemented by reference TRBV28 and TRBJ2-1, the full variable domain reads DVKVTQSSRYLVKRTGEKVFLECVQDMDHENMFWYRQDPGLGLRLIYFSYDVKMKEKGDIPEGYSVSREKKERFSLILESASTNQTSMYLCASKSGSPYNEQFFGPGTRLTVL.

The CDR3 DNA reads as TGTGCCAGCAGTCCCCGGACAGACATGAACACTGAAGCTTTCTTT. Encoded protein: CASSPRTDMNTEAFF. The V call is TRBV28, the J call TRBJ1-1, with D possibly TRBD1 on 6 matching bases. The CDR3 contains 15 residues. From germline, CDR1 is MDHEN and CDR2 SYDVKM. Trimming cost V 5 bases and J 0 bases, with 13 bases left between them.

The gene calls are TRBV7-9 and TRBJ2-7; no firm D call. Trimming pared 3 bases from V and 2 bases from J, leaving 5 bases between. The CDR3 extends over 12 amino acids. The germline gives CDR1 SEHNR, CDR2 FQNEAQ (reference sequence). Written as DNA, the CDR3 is TGTGCCAGCAGCTTTAGTCCCTACGAGCAGTACTTC. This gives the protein CASSFSPYEQYF.

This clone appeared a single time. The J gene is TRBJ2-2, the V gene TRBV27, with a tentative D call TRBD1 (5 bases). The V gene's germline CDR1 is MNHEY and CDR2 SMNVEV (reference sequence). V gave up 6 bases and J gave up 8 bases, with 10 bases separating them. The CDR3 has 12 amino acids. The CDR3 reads CASRQDRGELFF. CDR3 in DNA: TGTGCCAGCAGACAGGATAGAGGGGAGCTGTTTTTT.

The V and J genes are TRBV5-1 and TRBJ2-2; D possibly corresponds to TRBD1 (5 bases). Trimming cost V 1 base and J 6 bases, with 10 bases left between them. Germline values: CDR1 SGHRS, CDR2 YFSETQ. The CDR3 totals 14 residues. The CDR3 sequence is CASSLCRAAGELFF. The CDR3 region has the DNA TGCGCCAGCAGCTTGTGCAGGGCGGCCGGGGAGCTGTTTTTT. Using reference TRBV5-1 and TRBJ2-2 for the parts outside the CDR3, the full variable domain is KAGVTQTPRYLIKTRGQQVTLSCSPISGHRSVSWYQQTPGQGLQFLFEYFSETQRNKGNFPGRFSGRQFSNSRSEMNVSTLELGDSALYLCASSLCRAAGELFFGEGSRLTVL.

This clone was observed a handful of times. CDR3 DNA: TGTGCCAGTTCGGAGCAAGAGACCCAGTACTTC. Translating gives CASSEQETQYF. The chain links TRBV19 to TRBJ2-5; no firm D call. V was clipped by 8 bases and J by 2 bases, with 6 bases between them. This CDR3 region has 11 residues. The germline V gene encodes CDR1 LNHDA and CDR2 SQIVND (reference sequence).

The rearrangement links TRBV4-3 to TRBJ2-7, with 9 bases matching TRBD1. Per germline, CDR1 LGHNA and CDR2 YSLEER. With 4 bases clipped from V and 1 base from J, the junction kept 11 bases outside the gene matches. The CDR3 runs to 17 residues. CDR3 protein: CASSPGTGFPQSYEQYF. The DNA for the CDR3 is TGCGCCAGCAGCCCCGGGACAGGGTTCCCTCAATCCTACGAGCAGTACTTC.

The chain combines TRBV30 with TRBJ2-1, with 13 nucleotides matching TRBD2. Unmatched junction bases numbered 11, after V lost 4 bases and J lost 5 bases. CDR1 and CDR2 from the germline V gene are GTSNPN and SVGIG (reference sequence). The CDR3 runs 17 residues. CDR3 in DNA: TGTGCCTGGACTGAGCCCGGGACTAGCGGGGCCAACAATGAGCAGTTCTTC. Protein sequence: CAWTEPGTSGANNEQFF.

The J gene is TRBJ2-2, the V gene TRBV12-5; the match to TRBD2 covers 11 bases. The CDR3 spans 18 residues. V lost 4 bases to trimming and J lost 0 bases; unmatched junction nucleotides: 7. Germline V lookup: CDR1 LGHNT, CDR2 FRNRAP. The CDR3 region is CASGSWTSGSPNTGELFF. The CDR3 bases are TGTGCTAGTGGTTCCTGGACTAGCGGGTCCCCGAACACCGGGGAGCTGTTTTTT.

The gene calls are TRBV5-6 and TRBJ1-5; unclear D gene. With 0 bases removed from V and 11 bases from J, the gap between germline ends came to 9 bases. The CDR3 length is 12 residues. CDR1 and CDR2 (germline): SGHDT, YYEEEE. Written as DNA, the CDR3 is TGTGCCAGCAGCTTGGTCAGGTGGGCCCAGCATTTT. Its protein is CASSLVRWAQHF.

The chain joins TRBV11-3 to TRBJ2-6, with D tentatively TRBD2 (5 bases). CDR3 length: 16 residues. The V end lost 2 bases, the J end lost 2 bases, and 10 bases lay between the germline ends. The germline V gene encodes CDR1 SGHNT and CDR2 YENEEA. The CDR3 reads CASSLSAGTGANVLTF. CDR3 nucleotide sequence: TGTGCCAGCAGCTTAAGCGCCGGGACTGGGGCCAACGTCCTGACTTTC.

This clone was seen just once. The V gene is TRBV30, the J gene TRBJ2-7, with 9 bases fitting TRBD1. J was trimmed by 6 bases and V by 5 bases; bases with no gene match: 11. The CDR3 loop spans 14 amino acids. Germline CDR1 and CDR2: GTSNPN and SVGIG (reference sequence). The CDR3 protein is CAWHRTGTGFEQYF. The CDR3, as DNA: TGTGCCTGGCACCGAACCGGGACAGGGTTCGAGCAGTACTTC.

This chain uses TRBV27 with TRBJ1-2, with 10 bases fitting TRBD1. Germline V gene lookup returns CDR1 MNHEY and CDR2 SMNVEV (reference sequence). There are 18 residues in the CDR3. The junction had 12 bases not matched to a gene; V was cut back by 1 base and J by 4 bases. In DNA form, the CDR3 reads TGTGCCAGCAGTTTATGGGAGGGGGACAGGGGACGGATCTATGGCTACACCTTC. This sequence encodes CASSLWEGDRGRIYGYTF.

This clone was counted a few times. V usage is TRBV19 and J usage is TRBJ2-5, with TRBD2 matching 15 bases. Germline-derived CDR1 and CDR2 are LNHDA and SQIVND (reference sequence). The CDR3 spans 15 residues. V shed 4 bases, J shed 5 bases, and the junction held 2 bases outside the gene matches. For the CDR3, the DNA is TGTGCCAGTAGTAGGACTAGCGGGAGGGGGGAGACCCAGTACTTC. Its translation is CASSRTSGRGETQYF.

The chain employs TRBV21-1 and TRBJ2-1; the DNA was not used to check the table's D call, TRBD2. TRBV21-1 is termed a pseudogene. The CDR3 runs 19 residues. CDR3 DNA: TGTGCCAGCAGAAGCAAAGAGAGGTTGGGACTAGAGACTTACAATGAGCAGTTCTTC. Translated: CASRSKERLGLETYNEQFF.

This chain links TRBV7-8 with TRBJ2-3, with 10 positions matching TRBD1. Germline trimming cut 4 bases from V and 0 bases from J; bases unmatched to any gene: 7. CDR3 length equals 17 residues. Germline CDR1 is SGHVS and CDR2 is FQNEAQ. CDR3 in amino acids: CASSSTQGQGSTDTQYF. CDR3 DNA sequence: TGTGCCAGCAGCTCCACCCAGGGACAGGGGAGCACAGATACGCAGTATTTT.

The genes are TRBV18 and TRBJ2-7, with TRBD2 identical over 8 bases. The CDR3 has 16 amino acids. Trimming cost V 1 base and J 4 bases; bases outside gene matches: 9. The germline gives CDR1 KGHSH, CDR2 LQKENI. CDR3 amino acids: CASSPRPQRELYEQYF. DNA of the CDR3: TGTGCCAGCTCACCACGGCCCCAGCGGGAGTTATACGAGCAGTACTTC.

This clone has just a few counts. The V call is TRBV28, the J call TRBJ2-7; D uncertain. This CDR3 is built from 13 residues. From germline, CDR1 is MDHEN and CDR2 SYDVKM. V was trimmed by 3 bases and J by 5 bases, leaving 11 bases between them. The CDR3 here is CASSFKSRDEQYF. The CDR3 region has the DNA TGTGCCAGCAGTTTTAAAAGCCGAGACGAGCAGTACTTC.

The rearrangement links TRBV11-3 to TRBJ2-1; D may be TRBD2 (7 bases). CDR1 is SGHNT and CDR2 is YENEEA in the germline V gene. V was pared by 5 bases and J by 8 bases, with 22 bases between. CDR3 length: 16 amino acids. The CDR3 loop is CASSEGVREWLDEQFF. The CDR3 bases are TGTGCCAGCAGCGAGGGGGTGCGGGAGTGGTTGGATGAGCAGTTCTTC.

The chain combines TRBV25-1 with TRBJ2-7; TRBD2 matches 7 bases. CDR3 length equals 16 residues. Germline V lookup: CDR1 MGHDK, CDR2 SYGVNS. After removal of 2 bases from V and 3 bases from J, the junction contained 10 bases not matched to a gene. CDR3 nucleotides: TGTGCCAGCAGTGAAACTGGTGGGGGGGTTGGCTACGAGCAGTACTTC. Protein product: CASSETGGGVGYEQYF.

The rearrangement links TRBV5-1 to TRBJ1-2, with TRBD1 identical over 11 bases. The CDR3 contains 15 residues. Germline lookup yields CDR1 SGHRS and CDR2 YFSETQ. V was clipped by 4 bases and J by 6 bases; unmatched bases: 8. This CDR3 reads CASSPGTGGSDGYTF. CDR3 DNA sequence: TGCGCCAGCAGCCCCGGGACAGGGGGTTCTGATGGCTACACCTTC.

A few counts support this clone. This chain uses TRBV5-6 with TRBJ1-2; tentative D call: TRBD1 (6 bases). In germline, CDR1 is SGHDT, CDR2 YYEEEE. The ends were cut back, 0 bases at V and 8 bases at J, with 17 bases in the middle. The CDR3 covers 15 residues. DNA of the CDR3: TGTGCCAGCAGCTTGGTTCATCGGCAGGGGTACGGCTACACCTTC. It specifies CASSLVHRQGYGYTF.

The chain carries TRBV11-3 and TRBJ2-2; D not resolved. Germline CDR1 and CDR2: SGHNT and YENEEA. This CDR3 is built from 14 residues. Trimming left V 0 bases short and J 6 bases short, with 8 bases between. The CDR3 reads CASSLDRFSGELFF. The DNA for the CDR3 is TGTGCCAGCAGCTTAGATAGATTCTCCGGGGAGCTGTTTTTT.

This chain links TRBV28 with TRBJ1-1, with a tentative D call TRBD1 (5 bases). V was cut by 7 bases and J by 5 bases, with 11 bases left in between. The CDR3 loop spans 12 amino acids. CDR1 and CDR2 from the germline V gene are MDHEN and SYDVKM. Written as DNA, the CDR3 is TGTGCCAGCACAACAGACAGTACTGAAGCTTTCTTT. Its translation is CASTTDSTEAFF.

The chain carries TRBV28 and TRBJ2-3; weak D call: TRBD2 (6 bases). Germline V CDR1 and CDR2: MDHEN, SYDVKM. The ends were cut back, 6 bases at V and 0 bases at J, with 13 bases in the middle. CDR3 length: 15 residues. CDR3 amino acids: CASRKRGTSTDTQYF. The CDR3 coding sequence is TGTGCCAGCAGAAAACGGGGGACTAGCACAGATACGCAGTATTTT.

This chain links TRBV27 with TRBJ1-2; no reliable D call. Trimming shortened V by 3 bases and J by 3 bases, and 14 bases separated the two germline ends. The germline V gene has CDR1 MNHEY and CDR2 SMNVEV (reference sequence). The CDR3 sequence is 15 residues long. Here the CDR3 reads CASSFAPIGDYGYTF. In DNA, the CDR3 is TGTGCCAGCAGTTTTGCCCCTATCGGGGACTATGGCTACACCTTC.

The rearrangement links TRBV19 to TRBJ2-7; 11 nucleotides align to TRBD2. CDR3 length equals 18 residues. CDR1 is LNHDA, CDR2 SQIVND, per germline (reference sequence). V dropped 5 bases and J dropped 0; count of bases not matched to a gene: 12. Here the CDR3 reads CASSAGGLAGMSSYEQYF. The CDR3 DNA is TGTGCCAGTAGTGCGGGAGGACTAGCGGGTATGAGCTCCTACGAGCAGTACTTC.